This entry describes one TCR beta chain. V was clipped by 2 bases and J by 7 bases, with 15 bases between them. Germline CDR1 and CDR2: KGHSH and LQKENI. The CDR3 consists of 14 residues. Sequencing was performed with immunoSEQ multiplex PCR; in TCRdb, only in-frame clones are kept and a portion is missing. Of roughly 14,000 clones listed, about 60% are singletons. Every patient was affected by relapse after autologous stem cell transplantation, while exposure to brentuximab vedotin was not uniform. The data stem from a study of PD-1 blockade in classical Hodgkin lymphoma. The receptor's source is a human donor with classical Hodgkin lymphoma. The V and J genes are TRBV18 and TRBJ2-7; D gene unclear. The sample consisted of peripheral blood mononuclear cells (PBMCs), taken at baseline. The CDR3 coding sequence is TGTGCCAGCTCACCAACCAAGGCAGAAGGTGAGCAGTACTTC. This translates into CASSPTKAEGEQYF.